The entry that follows covers one T cell receptor beta chain sequence. Its antigen has not been determined. Base qualities are missing; no much larger clone stands one base away. The data are from a study of response to subunit inactivated influenza vaccine (dated by TCRdb to the late 2010s). Regarding the complete study: Deep quantitative T cell receptor repertoire profiling was used in the study to track responses to a trivalent subunit inactivated influenza vaccine. General conclusions and limits of the study: According to the authors, only a limited number of new T cells may be recruited by each seasonal influenza vaccination.

CDR1 and CDR2 were assigned from the germline V gene as LGHNA and YNFKEQ. The CDR3 numbers 17 residues from cysteine through phenylalanine. Only the CDR3 portion is preserved as DNA: 51 bases, with reading frame beginning at the first base. V loses 3 bases, J loses 1 base, and the germline ends lie 16 bases apart. The method behind the library was RT-PCR. Sequenced using an Illumina HiSeq 2500. TCRdb handled the public reads itself, with Q25 trimming in fastp and clone calling in MiXCR, and kept productive beta chains. Rows are unified per CDR3 protein, each entry keeping the most common DNA and genes. Recorded for this sample are hundreds of thousands of distinct CDR3 sequences; about a fifth of them occurred a single time. The ten largest make up 9.5% to 13% of the sample.

The TCR originated in a man between 45 and 60 years old who received an inactivated influenza vaccine. Donor details come from another sample of the same person, matched by shared clones. The sequenced sample was PBMCs from blood, obtained 4 to 6 days after vaccination. The sequence joins TRBV4-2 to TRBJ1-5; matching of 6 bases hints at TRBD1 as the D gene. CDR3 reads: CASSHLHGGKSNQPQHF. Here is the DNA: TGTGCCAGCAGCCACCTCCACGGGGGCAAAAGCAATCAGCCCCAGCATTTT.